A single sample gave rise to the 6 T cell receptor beta chains below, sequenced in a study of blood T cells in healthy people across ages. Alongside a J-beta primer mix, a sample-barcoded 5' primer served in a second PCR lasting roughly 6 to 12 cycles. Using its own MiXCR run on the 5' RACE reads, TCRdb lists one record per CDR3 protein. Of about 720,000 distinct CDR3 sequences listed, roughly 25% are singletons. The sample was also reused in another study, on T cells of mothers and their children.

Specimen: blood. The receptors derive from a boy aged 5 to 17 in good health.

This clonotype was recorded a few times. Compared with germline, one end of the junction differs, possibly owing to a read error. This chain joins TRBV28 and TRBJ2-5, with 7 bases fitting TRBD2. CDR3 size: 15 residues. CDR1 is MDHEN, CDR2 SYDVKM, per germline. CDR3 in DNA: TGTACCAGCAGATCTCTAGCGGCTCGAAAGGAGACCCAGTACTTC. Protein sequence: CTSRSLAARKETQYF. The full variable domain, its missing parts supplied by reference TRBV28 and TRBJ2-5, is DVKVTQSSRYLVKRTGEKVFLECVQDMDHENMFWYRQDPGLGLRLIYFSYDVKMKEKGDIPEGYSVSREKKERFSLILESASTNQTSMYLCTSRSLAARKETQYFGPGTRLLVL.

Concerning this clonotype itself: Germline is not matched at one junction end, which may reflect a read error. The chain is built from TRBV7-8 and TRBJ2-2, with 11 bases matching TRBD2. Germline V CDR1 and CDR2: SGHVS, FQNEAQ. The CDR3 spans 15 residues. CDR3 loop: CAGSGTSGGTGELFF. CDR3 DNA sequence: TGTGCCGGCAGCGGGACTAGCGGAGGCACCGGGGAGCTGTTTTTT.

This chain connects TRBV24-1 to TRBJ2-3, with D unresolved. Germline V gene sequence: CDR1 KGHDR, CDR2 SFDVKD. V dropped 1 base and J dropped 3 bases, with 13 bases sitting between them. This CDR3 region has 16 residues. The CDR3 spells CATSDFAESTTDTQYF. For the CDR3, the DNA is TGTGCCACCAGTGATTTTGCAGAGAGCACGACAGATACGCAGTATTTT.

This clonotype has just a few counts. The chain employs TRBV6-5 and TRBJ2-5; D is unclear. The better agreement between TRBJ2-7 and the DNA end casts doubt on the J call. Germline CDR1 reads MNHEY; CDR2 reads SVGAGI. The CDR3 totals 16 residues. CDR3 residues: CASSYSAPGTTYEQYF. In DNA, the CDR3 is TGTGCCAGCAGTTACTCGGCCCCCGGCACAACCTACGAGCAGTACTTC.

In its sample, this clonotype was seen a few times. One junction end does not reproduce the germline sequence, and a read error may be involved. This chain uses TRBV2 with TRBJ2-5; 7 nucleotides align to TRBD1. This CDR3 has 14 amino acids. CDR1 is SNHLY and CDR2 is FYNNEI in the germline V gene. For the CDR3, the DNA is TGTGCCAGCCTGTACGAAGGGGGCTGGGAGACCCGGTACTTC. It is translated as CASLYEGGWETRYF.

Only a few counts were recorded for this clonotype. J is TRBJ2-3 and V is TRBV4-1; 7 nucleotides agree with TRBD1. This CDR3 contains 15 residues. Germline V gene sequence: CDR1 MGHRA, CDR2 YSYEKL. The J segment lost 3 bases and the V segment lost 1 base, leaving 4 bases of the junction unmatched. CDR3 in DNA: TGCGCCAGCAGCCAAGGACAGGGTGATACAGATACGCAGTATTTT. Translated: CASSQGQGDTDTQYF.